This T cell receptor (beta chain) was sequenced during a study of blood T cells in healthy people across ages. CDR3 length: 14 residues. V trimming: 5 bases; J trimming: 8 bases; junction bases outside the gene matches: 11. Germline V gives CDR1 SQVTM, CDR2 ANQGSEA. A sample-barcoded 5' primer and a J-beta primer mix were used in a second PCR of roughly 6 to 12 cycles. TCRdb independently ran MiXCR on the 5' RACE reads; one entry per CDR3 protein. The sample yields more than 900,000 distinct CDR3 sequences, under 30% seen once. This sample was also put to use in a study of T cells of mothers and their children.

Sample: blood. This TCR was recovered from a girl aged 2 to 10 in good health. The V call is TRBV29-1, the J call TRBJ1-2; 10 positions agree with TRBD1. The CDR3 reads CSVILPDRGDGYTF. CDR3 in DNA: TGCAGCGTTATACTTCCGGACAGGGGGGACGGCTACACCTTC.